The rows below give T cell receptor beta chains drawn from one sample of a study of vaccination and CD4 T cells after COVID-19. These TCRs' antigens remain unknown. TCRdb redid the calling of the PCR reads with MiXCR, one entry per CDR3 protein. The sample yields 6,500 to 8,000 distinct CDR3 sequences, roughly 37% seen once. The sample comprised CD4+ T cells from blood, cultured in vitro. The origin of the receptors is a human donor in good health. CDR3s include the opening cysteine and the closing phenylalanine or tryptophan. D genes are given only for firm matches. The size field is filled for only some rows; it gives once, few, many or a size class.

DNA,CDR3,D,size,V,J
TGCAGCTCCCCGGCGTCGGGTCACAGGGCCTCAGATACGCAGTATTTT,CSSPASGHRASDTQYF,.,.,TRBV20-1,TRBJ2-3
TGTGCCAGCAGTTCTCGGGGCAGCGGGAGGGCCAATGAGCAGTTCTTC,CASSSRGSGRANEQFF,TRBD2,.,TRBV28,TRBJ2-1
TGTGCCAGCAGTCAGACTAGCGGGAACGAGCAGTACTTC,CASSQTSGNEQYF,TRBD2,.,TRBV12-3/TRBV12-4,TRBJ2-7
TGTGCCAGCAGATTCGGGGCCACCGGGGAGCTGTTTTTT,CASRFGATGELFF,.,.,TRBV27,TRBJ2-2
TGCAGTGCTAGTGATCAAGGGTCGTTCTTT,CSASDQGSFF,.,.,TRBV20-1,TRBJ1-1
TGTGCCAGCAGCAACTCCGAGCGGGGGGGTCAGCCCCAGCATTTT,CASSNSERGGQPQHF,.,.,TRBV21-1,TRBJ1-5
TGTGCCTGGAGCCGGGACAGCTACACTGAAGCTTTCTTT,CAWSRDSYTEAFF,TRBD1,.,TRBV30,TRBJ1-1
TGTGCCAGCACCATAGGGGGACTAGCGGGAGTCGGGGAGCTGTTTTTT,CASTIGGLAGVGELFF,TRBD2,few,TRBV28,TRBJ2-2
TGTGCCAGTACCCCGGGACAGGGCCTCTACGAGCAGTACTTC,CASTPGQGLYEQYF,TRBD1,.,TRBV19,TRBJ2-7
TGTGCCAGTAGTATGGTCAGGGACTACGAGCAGTACTTC,CASSMVRDYEQYF,.,few,TRBV19,TRBJ2-7
TGCAGTGCTAGAGTGGAGACTAGTAGTGAGCAGTTCTTC,CSARVETSSEQFF,.,.,TRBV20-1,TRBJ2-1
TGCGCCAGCAGCCCAGGACTAGCGGGGTCCTCACAAGAGACCCAGTACTTC,CASSPGLAGSSQETQYF,TRBD2,few,TRBV5-1,TRBJ2-5
TGCAGTGCTAGAGATTATAAACTAGCGGCAAACATTCAGTACTTC,CSARDYKLAANIQYF,TRBD2,.,TRBV20-1,TRBJ2-4
TGTGCCAGCAGTGACAGGGGCACCGGGGAGCTGTTTTTT,CASSDRGTGELFF,.,.,TRBV6-4,TRBJ2-2
TGTGCCAGCAACAACGGGAGGGCCCACGAGCAGTACTTC,CASNNGRAHEQYF,TRBD2,.,TRBV6-2/TRBV6-3,TRBJ2-7
TGTGCCAGCAGCTCTACCAAGATACAGGGGGCTCGCACCGGGGAGCTGTTTTTT,CASSSTKIQGARTGELFF,TRBD1,.,TRBV7-9,TRBJ2-2
TGCAGTGCTCCCACGGGTGGGAACACTGAAGCTTTCTTT,CSAPTGGNTEAFF,.,.,TRBV20-1,TRBJ1-1
TGCAGTGCTACAGTCTACTCTGGAAACACCATATATTTT,CSATVYSGNTIYF,.,.,TRBV20-1,TRBJ1-3
TGTGCCAGTAGTACGTTAAGACCCCTGACTGCTCACTACGAGCAGTACTTC,CASSTLRPLTAHYEQYF,.,.,TRBV19,TRBJ2-7
TGTGCCAGCATAAAGGCCGGGGGCAATCAGCCCCAGCATTTT,CASIKAGGNQPQHF,.,.,TRBV28,TRBJ1-5
TGTGCCAGCAGTTACTCGAAAGGGGTAGCTGAAGCTTTCTTT,CASSYSKGVAEAFF,.,.,TRBV6-2/TRBV6-3,TRBJ1-1
TGTGCCAGCAGCTCCGCGGGAGGGACTGAAGCTTTCTTT,CASSSAGGTEAFF,.,.,TRBV5-4,TRBJ1-1
TGTGCCAGCAGTTACGCAGTGTCCTACGAGCAGTACTTC,CASSYAVSYEQYF,.,.,TRBV6-2/TRBV6-3,TRBJ2-7
TGTGCCAGCAGTTTATGGGACAGGGCAAGAGGAACTGAAGCTTTCTTT,CASSLWDRARGTEAFF,TRBD1,few,TRBV28,TRBJ1-1